The clone carrying this T cell receptor beta chain came up once. The target antigen is unknown. One end of the junction varies from germline; a read error may be responsible. Constant-segment primers served in 5'RACE that generated TCR alpha and TCR beta cDNA libraries bearing sample barcodes and UMIs. TCRdb reanalysed the 5' RACE reads using MiXCR and keeps one entry per CDR3 protein. This table has 150,000 to 200,000 distinct CDR3 sequences, roughly 15% appearing once. The data derive from a study of T-cell memory formation after mild COVID-19. Study information: Each donor largely had its own TCR clusters.

Findings and caveats of the study: Mainly in CM and EM were contracting CD4+ clones; CD8+ were in EMRA. There were some responding clones in pre-infection memory, which suggested that cross-reactive memory had joined.

The length of the CDR3 is 16 residues. Germline values: CDR1 SGHRS, CDR2 YFSETQ. This clonotype was obtained from an adult woman who had mild COVID-19 (a few samples of this study predate the infection). Cell type and time point are not known. This chain connects TRBV5-1 to TRBJ2-1; 11 nucleotides agree with TRBD2. Sequences were obtained from PBMCs or a T cell subset sorted from them (not recorded which). The CDR3 nucleotides read TGCGCCTGCAGCCGAGTAACTAGCGGGGGCGATGATGAGCAGTTCTTC. Translating it yields CACSRVTSGGDDEQFF.